A single sample is the source of the 23 T cell receptor beta chains below, sequenced in a study of CD8 T cells in Susac syndrome. Random hexamers were used to reverse transcribe an amount of roughly 0.45 to 1 ug RNA. A single record per CDR3 protein comes from TCRdb applying MiXCR to the immunoSEQ multiplex PCR reads. The sample includes 200,000 to 250,000 distinct CDR3 sequences, roughly 93% of them seen just once. Sequencing was performed on CD4+ T cells from PBMCs. These receptors were taken from a human donor with multiple sclerosis.

V gene TRBV7-2 combines with J gene TRBJ2-2, with 10 nucleotides matching TRBD2. This CDR3 contains 15 residues. V shed 6 bases and J 5 bases; nucleotides not matched to a gene: 6. Germline V CDR1 and CDR2: SGHTA, FQGNSA. The CDR3 protein is CASRAGGPGTGELFF. As DNA, the CDR3 is TGTGCCAGCAGAGCGGGGGGGCCAGGGACCGGGGAGCTGTTTTTT.

This rearrangement joins TRBV6-5 to TRBJ1-3; D not certain. This CDR3 is built from 13 residues. Deletions cut 0 bases from V and 9 bases from J, with 9 bases between. Germline CDR1 is MNHEY and CDR2 is SVGAGI. CDR3 sequence reads: CASSYSKKSTIYF. In nucleotides, the CDR3 is TGTGCCAGCAGTTACTCGAAGAAGAGCACCATATATTTT.

This chain links TRBV19 with TRBJ1-1; D is undetermined. The CDR3 runs to 12 residues. CDR1 and CDR2 (germline): LNHDA, SQIVND (reference sequence). With 3 bases removed from V and 6 bases from J, the gap between germline ends came to 8 bases. The CDR3 DNA sequence: TGTGCCAGTAGTATTCAAGGCTCTGAAGCTTTCTTT. Amino acid sequence: CASSIQGSEAFF.

The rearrangement uses TRBV4-1 and TRBJ2-7, with 11 bases lining up with TRBD1. Trimming removed 3 bases from V and 5 bases from J; junction bases left unmatched: 9. Germline CDR1 MGHRA, CDR2 YSYEKL. The CDR3 spans 16 residues. CDR3 DNA sequence: TGCGCCAGCAGCCATATAACCGGGACAGGGGGAGACGAGCAGTACTTC. This codes for CASSHITGTGGDEQYF.

This clonotype occurred once. This chain connects TRBV6-1 to TRBJ2-7; D possibly matches TRBD1 or TRBD2 (5 bases each). Trimming removed 8 bases at V and 5 bases at J, with 13 bases between. This CDR3 spans 12 amino acids. Germline-derived CDR1 and CDR2 are MNHNS and SASEGT. The CDR3 DNA reads as TGTGCCAGCTCCATCGGGGCGAACGAGCAGTACGTC. Amino acid sequence: CASSIGANEQYV.

The chain uses TRBV5-1 and TRBJ1-1; D call uncertain. This CDR3 comprises 15 residues. Germline loops: CDR1 SGHRS, CDR2 YFSETQ. The ends were cut back, 0 bases at V and 2 bases at J, with 11 bases in the middle. CDR3 sequence: CASSLALRSNTEAFF. CDR3 coding DNA: TGCGCCAGCAGCTTGGCTCTCAGGTCCAACACTGAAGCTTTCTTT.

The chain joins TRBV7-9 to TRBJ1-4, with D maybe TRBD1 (6 bases). CDR3 length: 14 amino acids. Germline-derived CDR1 and CDR2 are SEHNR and FQNEAQ (reference sequence). V dropped 5 bases and J dropped 5 bases, with 12 bases sitting between them. Here the CDR3 reads CASSPRQGNEKLFF. CDR3 DNA sequence: TGTGCCAGCAGCCCCCGCCAGGGGAATGAAAAACTGTTTTTT.

V usage is TRBV7-3 and J usage is TRBJ2-3; D perhaps matches TRBD2 (5 bases). Trimming took off 5 bases at V and 0 bases at J, with 9 bases between the two ends. Germline CDR1 SGHTA, CDR2 FQGTGA. CDR3 length: 14 residues. CDR3 coding DNA: TGTGCCAGCAGCCGGGGATTTAGCACAGATACGCAGTATTTT. This gives the protein CASSRGFSTDTQYF.

V usage is TRBV27 and J usage is TRBJ1-6; no clear D gene. V was pared by 4 bases and J by 3 bases, with 19 bases between. Per the germline V gene, CDR1 is MNHEY and CDR2 is SMNVEV (reference sequence). This CDR3 is built from 18 residues. The CDR3 region is CASSSNQGVGYYNSPLHF. In DNA form, the CDR3 reads TGTGCCAGCAGTTCCAACCAAGGCGTCGGCTACTATAATTCACCCCTCCACTTT.

The J gene is TRBJ2-1, the V gene TRBV24-1, with 9 bases lining up with TRBD2. Germline trimming cut 1 base from V and 7 bases from J; bases unmatched to any gene: 7. Per the germline V gene, CDR1 is KGHDR and CDR2 is SFDVKD. CDR3 size: 16 residues. The CDR3 nucleotides are TGTGCCACCAGTGATTTCGGGACTAGCATACGGAATGAGCAGTTCTTC. This encodes CATSDFGTSIRNEQFF.

The rearrangement joins TRBV28 to TRBJ1-6; D possibly corresponds to TRBD1 (5 bases). The CDR3 runs to 16 residues. V dropped 6 bases and J dropped 6 bases, with 18 bases sitting between them. Per germline, CDR1 MDHEN and CDR2 SYDVKM. Here the CDR3 DNA reads TGTGCCAGCAGCCCGCCAGTAGGGGATCGTAATTCACCCCTCCACTTT. Amino acid sequence: CASSPPVGDRNSPLHF.

The V call is TRBV24-1, the J call TRBJ2-1, with 8 nucleotides matching TRBD1. Germline loops: CDR1 KGHDR, CDR2 SFDVKD. The CDR3 runs to 16 residues. After removal of 5 bases from V and 8 bases from J, the junction contained 13 bases not matched to a gene. The CDR3 reads CATSGGQGTRGDEQFF. The CDR3 coding sequence is TGTGCCACCAGTGGTGGACAGGGCACCCGAGGGGATGAGCAGTTCTTC.

This sequence joins TRBV29-1 and TRBJ2-7; maybe TRBD1 (6 bases). Trimming pared 4 bases from V and 3 bases from J, leaving 16 bases between. Germline V gene lookup returns CDR1 SQVTM and CDR2 ANQGSEA. The CDR3 is 14 residues long. The CDR3 coding sequence is TGCAGCGTTGGTAACCGGGACACCCTCTACGAGCAGTACTTC. Protein sequence: CSVGNRDTLYEQYF.

This chain uses TRBV10-3 with TRBJ2-6; D call uncertain. From germline, CDR1 is ENHRY and CDR2 SYGVKD. The ends were cut back, 0 bases at V and 1 base at J, with 7 bases in the middle. There are 16 residues in the CDR3. Here the CDR3 DNA reads TGTGCCATCAGTGAGTCGATGGGATCTGGGGCCAACGTCCTGACTTTC. This gives the protein CAISESMGSGANVLTF.

CDR3 DNA sequence: TGTGCCAGCAGTTTAGTAGCTGGGTGGGCCGGGGAGCTGTTTTTT. Translating gives CASSLVAGWAGELFF. The genes are TRBV12-3 or TRBV12-4 and TRBJ2-2; D gene unclear. V lost 1 base and J 6 bases, leaving 12 bases between the germline ends. The CDR3 spans 15 residues.

The V and J genes are TRBV11-2 and TRBJ1-2; TRBD1 might be the D (6 bases). V was trimmed by 5 bases and J by 3 bases, leaving 10 bases between them. The CDR3 is 13 residues long. Germline V lookup: CDR1 SGHAT, CDR2 FQNNGV. The CDR3 DNA reads as TGTGCCAGCAGCCCGCGACAGGACTATGGCTACACCTTC. Translating it yields CASSPRQDYGYTF.

This chain connects TRBV29-1 to TRBJ2-5, with 7 bases matching TRBD1. The CDR3 is made up of 13 amino acids. V shed 6 bases, J shed 1 base, and the junction held 5 bases outside the gene matches. CDR1 and CDR2 (germline): SQVTM, ANQGSEA. CDR3 nucleotides: TGCAGCGTGAGTGGGACAGTCCAAGAGACCCAGTACTTC. Protein product: CSVSGTVQETQYF.

The V and J genes are TRBV30 and TRBJ1-1; D is possibly TRBD1 (5 bases). The germline gives CDR1 GTSNPN, CDR2 SVGIG (reference sequence). The V end lost 3 bases, the J end lost 7 bases, and 15 bases lay between the germline ends. The CDR3 sequence is 13 residues long. CDR3 protein: CAWSVTTGGEAFF. The DNA for the CDR3 is TGTGCCTGGAGCGTCACAACAGGAGGTGAAGCTTTCTTT.

This chain joins TRBV7-2 and TRBJ2-2; D may be TRBD1 (5 bases). This CDR3 comprises 15 residues. Trimming took 3 bases from V and 1 from J, leaving 9 bases between them. Germline V CDR1 and CDR2: SGHTA, FQGNSA. CDR3 residues: CASSLDTGNTGELFF. CDR3 DNA sequence: TGTGCCAGCAGCTTGGATACAGGGAACACCGGGGAGCTGTTTTTT.

V and J are TRBV20-1 and TRBJ2-7, with D possibly matching TRBD2 (5 bases). The CDR3 runs 13 residues. CDR1 DFQATT and CDR2 SNEGSKA come from the germline V gene (reference sequence). V was trimmed by 2 bases and J by 1 base, leaving 9 bases between them. The CDR3 DNA is TGCAGTGCTAGAACTAGTCAGTCCTACGAGCAGTACTTC. It is translated as CSARTSQSYEQYF.

V and J are TRBV2 and TRBJ2-7, with 13 bases matching TRBD2. The CDR3 has 16 amino acids. The J segment lost 3 bases and the V segment lost 8 bases, leaving 10 bases of the junction unmatched. Per the germline V gene, CDR1 is SNHLY and CDR2 is FYNNEI. This chain's CDR3 is CASGGPGTSGIYEQYV. The CDR3 DNA reads TGTGCCAGCGGTGGGCCCGGGACTAGCGGGATCTACGAGCAGTACGTC.

The chain combines TRBV4-2 with TRBJ2-1; 9 positions match TRBD2. V lost 0 bases to trimming and J lost 7 bases; unmatched junction nucleotides: 4. The CDR3 contains 15 residues. Germline CDR1 and CDR2: LGHNA and YNFKEQ. The chain's CDR3 is CASSQELAGVNEQFF. Here the CDR3 DNA reads TGTGCCAGCAGCCAAGAACTAGCGGGTGTTAATGAGCAGTTCTTC.

The gene calls are TRBV4-1 and TRBJ1-2; weak D call: TRBD1 (6 bases). V gave up 6 bases and J gave up 6 bases, with 17 bases separating them. The CDR3 contains 14 residues. Germline CDR1 is MGHRA and CDR2 is YSYEKL. For the CDR3, the DNA is TGCGCCAGCAGTCAGAGGGGGGGAGTGAATGGCTACACCTTC. This translates into CASSQRGGVNGYTF.